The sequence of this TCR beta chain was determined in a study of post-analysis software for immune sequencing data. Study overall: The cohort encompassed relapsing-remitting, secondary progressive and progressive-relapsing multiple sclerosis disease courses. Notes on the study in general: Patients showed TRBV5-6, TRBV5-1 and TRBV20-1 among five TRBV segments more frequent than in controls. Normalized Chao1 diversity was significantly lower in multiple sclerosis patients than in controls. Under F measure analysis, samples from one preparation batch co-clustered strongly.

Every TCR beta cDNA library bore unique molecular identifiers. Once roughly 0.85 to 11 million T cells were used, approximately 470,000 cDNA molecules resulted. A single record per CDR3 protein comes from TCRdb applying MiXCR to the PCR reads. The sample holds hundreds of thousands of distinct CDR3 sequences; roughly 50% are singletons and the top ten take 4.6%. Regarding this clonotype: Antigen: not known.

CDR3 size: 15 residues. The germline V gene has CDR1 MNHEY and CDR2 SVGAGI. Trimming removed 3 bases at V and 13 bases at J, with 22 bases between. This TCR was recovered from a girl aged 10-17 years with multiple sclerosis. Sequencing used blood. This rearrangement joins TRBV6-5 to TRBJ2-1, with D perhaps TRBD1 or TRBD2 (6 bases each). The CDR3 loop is CASSYRSRGQGTQFF. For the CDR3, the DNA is TGTGCCAGCAGTTATAGGAGTCGGGGGCAGGGGACCCAGTTCTTC.